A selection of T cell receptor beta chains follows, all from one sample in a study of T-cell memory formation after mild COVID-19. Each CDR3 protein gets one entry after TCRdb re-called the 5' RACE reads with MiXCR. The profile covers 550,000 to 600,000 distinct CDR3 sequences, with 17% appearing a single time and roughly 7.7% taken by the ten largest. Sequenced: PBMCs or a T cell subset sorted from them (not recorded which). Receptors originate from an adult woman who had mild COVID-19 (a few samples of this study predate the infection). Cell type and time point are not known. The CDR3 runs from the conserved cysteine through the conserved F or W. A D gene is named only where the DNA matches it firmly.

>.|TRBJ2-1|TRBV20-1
CSARPGTPYNEQFF
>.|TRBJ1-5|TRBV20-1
CSANTDRTSNQPQHF
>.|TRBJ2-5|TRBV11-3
CASSLGLIGTPSEEETQYF
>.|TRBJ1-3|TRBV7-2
CASSKSGRTSGNTIYF
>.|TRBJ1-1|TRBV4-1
CASSQGIMNTEAFF
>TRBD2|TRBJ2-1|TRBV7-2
CASCSGGPYNEQFF
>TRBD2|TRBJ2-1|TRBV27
CASCPSGLAGGGGYNEQFF
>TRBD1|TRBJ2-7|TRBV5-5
CASSLYSGTESRAYEQYF
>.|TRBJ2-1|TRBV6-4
CASSESGPSSYNEQFF
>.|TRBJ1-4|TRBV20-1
CSARDIRATNEKLFF
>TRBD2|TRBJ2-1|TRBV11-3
CASSYISGGQFF
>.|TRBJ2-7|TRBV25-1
CASSDDRGFSYEQYF
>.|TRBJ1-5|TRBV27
CASSPGGAYNQPQHF
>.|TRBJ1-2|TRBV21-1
CASSLTRQGEGANYGYTF
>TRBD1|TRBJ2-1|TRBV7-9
CASSPGQGDNEQFF
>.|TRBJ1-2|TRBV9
CASSMDSDSNYGYTF
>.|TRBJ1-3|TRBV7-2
CASSLGAAYSGNTIYF
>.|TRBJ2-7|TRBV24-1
CATSGPGSNEQYF
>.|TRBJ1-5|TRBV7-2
CASSFGRNQPQHF
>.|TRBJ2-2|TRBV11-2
CASSLDPGAGELFF
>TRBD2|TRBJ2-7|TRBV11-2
CASSASGDYEQYF
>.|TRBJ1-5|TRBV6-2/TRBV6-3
CASSYGVQPQHF
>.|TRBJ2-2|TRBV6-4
CASGDTPNTGELFF
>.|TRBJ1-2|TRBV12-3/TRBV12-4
CASSPNPGRDREGLGYTF
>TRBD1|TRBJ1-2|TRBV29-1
CSVEGTVAPYNYGYTF
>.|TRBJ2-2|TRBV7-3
CATSLSGTGELFF